The 27 T cell receptor beta chains below come from one sample, sequenced in a study of T-cell memory formation after mild COVID-19. TCRdb analysed the 5' RACE reads with MiXCR anew, one entry per CDR3 protein. The sample yields roughly 150,000 distinct CDR3 sequences, 14% seen once. The sequencing sample was made of PBMCs or a T cell subset sorted from them (not recorded which). Receptors originate from an adult woman who had mild COVID-19 (a few samples of this study predate the infection). Cell type and time point are not known.

This clonotype has only a few counts. The chain employs TRBV5-4 and TRBJ2-3; TRBD2 aligns across 8 bases. The CDR3 extends over 14 amino acids. CDR1 and CDR2 from the germline V gene are SGHNT and YYREEE (reference sequence). Losses at the gene ends were 4 bases for V and 5 bases for J; bases not matched to a gene: 6. The CDR3 loop is CASSREGRGDTQYF. In DNA form, the CDR3 reads TGTGCCAGCAGCCGGGAGGGACGAGGAGATACGCAGTATTTT. The full variable domain, with the rest looked up from reference TRBV5-4 and TRBJ2-3, is ETGVTQSPTHLIKTRGQQVTLRCSSQSGHNTVSWYQQALGQGPQFIFQYYREEENGRGNFPPRFSGLQFPNYSSELNVNALELDDSALYLCASSREGRGDTQYFGPGTRLTVL.

This chain connects TRBV19 to TRBJ2-7; D is unresolved. V lost 3 bases and J lost 0, with 9 bases in between. The CDR3 totals 14 residues. Germline values: CDR1 LNHDA, CDR2 SQIVND (reference sequence). As DNA, the CDR3 is TGTGCCAGTAGTATGAGTGTCAGCTCCTACGAGCAGTACTTC. Translating it yields CASSMSVSSYEQYF.

CDR3 coding DNA: TGTGCCAGCAGCCGAAGACAGGGGGACACCGGGGAGCTGTTTTTT. Translating it yields CASSRRQGDTGELFF. The chain recombines TRBV5-4 with TRBJ2-2, with 9 bases fitting TRBD1. With 4 bases clipped from V and 3 bases from J, the junction kept 4 bases outside the gene matches. There are 15 residues in the CDR3. Germline assignment: CDR1 SGHNT and CDR2 YYREEE (reference sequence).

The J gene is TRBJ2-1, the V gene TRBV2, with D possibly called TRBD1 or TRBD2 (6 bases each). CDR1 and CDR2 from the germline V gene are SNHLY and FYNNEI. The V gene lost 2 bases and the J gene lost 16 bases, with 12 bases spanning the gap. The length of the CDR3 is 11 residues. The CDR3 bases are TGTGCCAGCAGTGAATGGGGGGCTCATTTCTTC. Translated: CASSEWGAHFF.

This clonotype was seen a few times. This chain joins TRBV7-8 and TRBJ2-5, with TRBD2 matching over 12 bases. From germline, CDR1 is SGHVS and CDR2 FQNEAQ. This CDR3 spans 18 amino acids. Unmatched junction bases numbered 8, after V lost 1 base and J lost 2 bases. This chain's CDR3 is CASSLVRTSGGWQETQYF. For the CDR3, the DNA is TGTGCCAGCAGCTTAGTCCGAACTAGCGGGGGGTGGCAAGAGACCCAGTACTTC. Full variable domain (missing parts from reference TRBV7-8 and TRBJ2-5): GAGVSQSPRYKVAKRGQDVALRCDPISGHVSLFWYQQALGQGPEFLTYFQNEAQLDKSGLPSDRFFAERPEGSVSTLKIQRTQQEDSAVYLCASSLVRTSGGWQETQYFGPGTRLLVL.

CDR3 DNA sequence: TGTGCCAGCAGCCCAAGTTGGACATCCGCGAACACCGGGGAGCTGTTTTTT. Its translation: CASSPSWTSANTGELFF. The chain has TRBV3-1 and TRBJ2-2, with D possibly TRBD1 on 5 matching bases. This CDR3 comprises 17 residues. The germline gives CDR1 LGHDT, CDR2 YNNKEL (reference sequence). Trimming took 4 bases from V and 0 from J, leaving 15 bases between them.

This clonotype was detected many times. This chain connects TRBV10-3 to TRBJ2-1; 13 bases align to TRBD2. Per the germline V gene, CDR1 is ENHRY and CDR2 is SYGVKD. CDR3 length: 16 amino acids. V gave up 4 bases and J gave up 7 bases; unmatched junction bases: 7. CDR3 in DNA: TGTGCCATCAGTGGGGCAGCGGGACTAGCGGGAAATGAGCAGTTCTTC. Translation: CAISGAAGLAGNEQFF.

This clonotype showed up just a few times. The chain recombines TRBV4-2 with TRBJ2-1, with a tentative D call TRBD2 (6 bases). Looked up from germline, CDR1 is LGHNA and CDR2 is YNFKEQ. The CDR3 has 16 amino acids. V was cut by 1 base and J by 9 bases, with 19 bases left in between. The CDR3 spells CASSQGTGVRLSEQFF. CDR3 coding DNA: TGTGCCAGCAGCCAAGGGACGGGAGTTAGGTTATCTGAGCAGTTCTTC.

The chain recombines TRBV28 with TRBJ2-3; no clear D. V was clipped by 5 bases and J by 3 bases, with 12 bases between them. The CDR3 is made up of 14 amino acids. Germline V gene data show CDR1 as MDHEN and CDR2 as SYDVKM. CDR3 sequence: CASSNRIVTDTQYF. CDR3 DNA: TGTGCCAGCAGTAATCGTATAGTTACAGATACGCAGTATTTT.

This clonotype appeared a few times. The rearrangement joins TRBV7-9 to TRBJ2-3; D is unresolved. Germline V lookup: CDR1 SEHNR, CDR2 FQNEAQ (reference sequence). The CDR3 length is 12 residues. The V end lost 1 base, the J end lost 6 bases, and 5 bases lay between the germline ends. The DNA for the CDR3 is TGTGCCAGCAGCTTAGTGCGGGATACGCAGTATTTT. Translation: CASSLVRDTQYF.

This clonotype is a singleton in its sample. V gene TRBV7-9 combines with J gene TRBJ2-3; 7 positions agree with TRBD2. J lost 2 bases, V lost 4 bases, and 6 bases had no gene match. There are 15 residues in the CDR3. Germline CDR1 is SEHNR and CDR2 is FQNEAQ (reference sequence). CDR3 sequence (DNA): TGTGCCAGCAGCTCGCTGCGGGGGAACACAGATACGCAGTATTTT. Translating it yields CASSSLRGNTDTQYF.

The V call is TRBV30, the J call TRBJ1-1, with a tentative D call TRBD1 (6 bases). From germline, CDR1 is GTSNPN and CDR2 SVGIG (reference sequence). The CDR3 is made up of 13 amino acids. V was trimmed by 3 bases and J by 4 bases, leaving 12 bases between them. CDR3 amino acids: CAWSGRGGTEAFF. CDR3 nucleotide sequence: TGTGCCTGGAGCGGGAGAGGGGGCACTGAAGCTTTCTTT.

There are a few counts of this clonotype. This rearrangement joins TRBV2 to TRBJ2-4; D tentatively reads TRBD1 or TRBD2 (6 bases each). There are 15 residues in the CDR3. Germline assignment: CDR1 SNHLY and CDR2 FYNNEI. Trimming took off 0 bases at V and 7 bases at J, with 13 bases between the two ends. This CDR3 is CASSEAEGGVNIQYF. In nucleotides, the CDR3 is TGTGCCAGCAGTGAAGCGGAGGGGGGAGTGAACATTCAGTACTTC.

V gene TRBV12-5 combines with J gene TRBJ1-1; 11 positions match TRBD1. Germline CDR1 is LGHNT and CDR2 is FRNRAP. Losses at the gene ends were 5 bases for V and 2 bases for J; bases not matched to a gene: 4. The CDR3 length is 15 residues. The DNA for the CDR3 is TGTGCTAGTGGTCAGGGACAGGGGGTTAACACTGAAGCTTTCTTT. Its translation is CASGQGQGVNTEAFF.

The J gene is TRBJ2-5, the V gene TRBV7-2; no clear D. Deletions cut 5 bases from V and 2 bases from J, with 9 bases between. Germline values: CDR1 SGHTA, CDR2 FQGNSA. This CDR3 has 13 residues. The CDR3 loop is CASSAHKQETQYF. The CDR3 nucleotides read TGTGCCAGCAGCGCGCACAAGCAAGAGACCCAGTACTTC. Together with reference TRBV7-2 and TRBJ2-5, the CDR3 gives the full variable domain: GAGVSQSPSNKVTEKGKDVELRCDPISGHTALYWYRQSLGQGLEFLIYFQGNSAPDKSGLPSDRFSAERTGGSVSTLTIQRTQQEDSAVYLCASSAHKQETQYFGPGTRLLVL.

The chain links TRBV2 to TRBJ2-3; D tentatively reads TRBD1 or TRBD2 (5 bases each). Germline V gene lookup returns CDR1 SNHLY and CDR2 FYNNEI. This CDR3 contains 15 residues. V lost 3 bases, J lost 3 bases, and 13 bases lay in between. The CDR3 bases are TGTGCCAGCAGTGATCTTGGGGGTAGAACAGATACGCAGTATTTT. Protein sequence: CASSDLGGRTDTQYF.

V is TRBV5-1 and J is TRBJ2-1, with 8 bases that match TRBD2. The V segment lost 0 bases and the J segment 5 bases; nucleotides outside the gene matches: 4. The CDR3 covers 15 residues. The germline V gene has CDR1 SGHRS and CDR2 YFSETQ. The CDR3: CASSLADGGDNEQFF. The CDR3, as DNA: TGCGCCAGCAGCTTGGCTGACGGGGGGGACAATGAGCAGTTCTTC. The full variable domain, in which reference TRBV5-1 and TRBJ2-1 provide the parts outside the CDR3, is KAGVTQTPRYLIKTRGQQVTLSCSPISGHRSVSWYQQTPGQGLQFLFEYFSETQRNKGNFPGRFSGRQFSNSRSEMNVSTLELGDSALYLCASSLADGGDNEQFFGPGTRLTVL.

This clonotype was counted a few times. The CDR3 DNA follows: TGCAGTGCCCCGCAAGGGCCCGATACGCAGTATTTT. Protein sequence: CSAPQGPDTQYF. V gene TRBV20-1 combines with J gene TRBJ2-3; D unresolved. The germline CDR1 and CDR2 sequences are DFQATT and SNEGSKA (reference sequence). V gave up 6 bases and J gave up 6 bases, with 13 bases separating them. The CDR3 is 12 residues long.

This chain's CDR3 is CASSVGLAWETQYF. CDR3 nucleotides: TGTGCCAGCAGCGTAGGTTTAGCTTGGGAGACCCAGTACTTC. The rearrangement joins TRBV9 to TRBJ2-5; D is uncertain. Trimming took off 0 bases at V and 5 bases at J, with 11 bases between the two ends. CDR1 is SGDLS, CDR2 YYNGEE, per germline. The CDR3 covers 14 residues.

This clonotype has a handful of counts. The chain joins TRBV7-9 to TRBJ2-2, with 9 bases matching TRBD1. V lost 5 bases and J lost 7; bases outside the gene matches: 5. Germline assignment: CDR1 SEHNR and CDR2 FQNEAQ (reference sequence). CDR3 length: 14 residues. CDR3 in amino acids: CASSPQGAVGELFF. The CDR3 nucleotides read TGTGCCAGCAGCCCACAGGGGGCGGTCGGGGAGCTGTTTTTT.

This clonotype was picked up a small number of times. The V call is TRBV12-3 or TRBV12-4, the J call TRBJ1-5; D may be TRBD1 (5 bases). The CDR3 is made up of 15 amino acids. V was clipped by 5 bases and J by 3 bases, with 14 bases between them. This CDR3 reads CASSPVGGSNQPQHF. The CDR3 nucleotides read TGTGCCAGCAGTCCGGTGGGGGGATCCAATCAGCCCCAGCATTTT.

This clonotype has only a few counts. The CDR3 here is CASGYGGRAEETQYF. DNA of the CDR3: TGTGCCAGCGGATACGGGGGGCGAGCGGAGGAGACCCAGTACTTC. V usage is TRBV5-4 and J usage is TRBJ2-5; tentative D call: TRBD2 (7 bases). This CDR3 comprises 15 residues. Trimming took 7 bases from V and 5 from J, leaving 21 bases between them. Germline CDR1 and CDR2: SGHNT and YYREEE (reference sequence). Combining the CDR3 with reference TRBV5-4 and TRBJ2-5 gives the whole variable domain ETGVTQSPTHLIKTRGQQVTLRCSSQSGHNTVSWYQQALGQGPQFIFQYYREEENGRGNFPPRFSGLQFPNYSSELNVNALELDDSALYLCASGYGGRAEETQYFGPGTRLLVL.

A single count supports this clonotype. The V call is TRBV25-1, the J call TRBJ1-2, with D uncertain. The CDR3 has 14 amino acids. The germline V gene has CDR1 MGHDK and CDR2 SYGVNS. Trimming left V 0 bases short and J 2 bases short, with 7 bases between. CDR3 amino acids: CASSEYYENYGYTF. CDR3 nucleotides: TGTGCCAGCAGTGAATATTATGAGAACTATGGCTACACCTTC.

V and J are TRBV7-9 and TRBJ2-5; 9 bases agree with TRBD2. This CDR3 is built from 15 residues. The trim removed 4 bases at V and 2 bases at J, leaving 5 bases unmatched. Germline CDR1 reads SEHNR; CDR2 reads FQNEAQ (reference sequence). CDR3 sequence: CASSYSGSQQETQYF. The DNA for the CDR3 is TGTGCCAGCAGCTATAGCGGGAGCCAACAAGAGACCCAGTACTTC.

The V gene is TRBV4-2, the J gene TRBJ2-7, with D possibly TRBD2 on 6 matching bases. V was pared by 4 bases and J by 1 base, with 11 bases between. The CDR3 is 14 residues long. Germline V CDR1 and CDR2: LGHNA, YNFKEQ. The CDR3: CASSPRRESYEQYF. Written as DNA, the CDR3 is TGTGCCAGCAGCCCGCGCCGGGAGTCCTACGAGCAGTACTTC.

V gene TRBV6-6 combines with J gene TRBJ2-3; D tentatively fits TRBD1 or TRBD2 (5 bases each). This CDR3 is 13 amino acids long. V was cut by 6 bases and J by 6 bases, with 13 bases left in between. Germline lookup yields CDR1 MNHNY and CDR2 SVGAGI (reference sequence). DNA for the CDR3: TGTGCCAGCAGCGATGGGACCCTCGATACGCAGTATTTT. Its protein is CASSDGTLDTQYF.

In this sample, this clonotype turned up a few times. The chain has TRBV15 and TRBJ2-1; D is perhaps TRBD2 (7 bases). V was trimmed by 7 bases and J by 10 bases, leaving 20 bases between them. Germline V gene data show CDR1 as LNHNV and CDR2 as YYDKDF (reference sequence). The CDR3 extends over 14 amino acids. The CDR3 bases are TGTGCCACCACCGCCCACGGACTAGGGGGGGAGCAGTTCTTC. It codes for CATTAHGLGGEQFF. Full variable domain (outside the CDR3, taken from reference TRBV15 and TRBJ2-1): DAMVIQNPRYQVTQFGKPVTLSCSQTLNHNVMYWYQQKSSQAPKLLFHYYDKDFNNEADTPDNFQSRRPNTSFCFLDIRSPGLGDTAMYLCATTAHGLGGEQFFGPGTRLTVL.